One sample yielded the 30 T cell receptor beta chains listed below, sequenced in a study of control samples from healthy donors and cancer patients. Produced via immunoSEQ multiplex PCR; TCRdb's table is partial and in-frame only. This table holds under 200,000 clones, roughly 93% found once. Sequences were obtained from blood. The receptors here all came from a woman aged 55-70 years in good health.

This clone was counted a few times. This sequence joins TRBV18 and TRBJ1-5, with a possible D match to TRBD1 (6 bases). This CDR3 is built from 14 residues. V was trimmed by 0 bases and J by 5 bases, leaving 8 bases between them. Germline CDR1 KGHSH, CDR2 LQKENI. This CDR3 is CASSPPPGDQPQHF. CDR3 nucleotides: TGTGCCAGCTCACCACCGCCAGGGGATCAGCCCCAGCATTTT.

J is TRBJ2-1 and V is TRBV27; 10 bases are shared with TRBD1. The V gene's germline CDR1 is MNHEY and CDR2 SMNVEV (reference sequence). With 0 bases clipped from V and 7 bases from J, the junction kept 18 bases outside the gene matches. The CDR3 covers 20 residues. Here the CDR3 reads CASSLSPTGGPVGCDNEQFF. The CDR3 bases are TGTGCCAGCAGTTTATCGCCGACAGGGGGCCCGGTTGGGTGTGATAATGAGCAGTTCTTC.

The rearrangement links TRBV18 to TRBJ1-5; 7 bases fit TRBD1. The CDR3 is made up of 20 amino acids. Germline CDR1 KGHSH, CDR2 LQKENI. Germline trimming cut 5 bases from V and 0 bases from J; bases unmatched to any gene: 19. In nucleotides, the CDR3 is TGTGCCAGCTCATTTCAGTGGACCCGGGACAGATACTATAGCAATCAGCCCCAGCATTTT. Its translation: CASSFQWTRDRYYSNQPQHF. Full variable domain (remainder filled in from reference TRBV18 and TRBJ1-5): NAGVMQNPRHLVRRRGQEARLRCSPMKGHSHVYWYRQLPEEGLKFMVYLQKENIIDESGMPKERFSAEFPKEGPSILRIQQVVRGDSAAYFCASSFQWTRDRYYSNQPQHFGDGTRLSIL.

The chain combines TRBV6-6 with TRBJ2-1, with D possibly being TRBD2 (5 bases). Germline assignment: CDR1 MNHNY and CDR2 SVGAGI (reference sequence). This CDR3 contains 15 residues. The V end was cut by 2 bases, the J end by 1 base, with 9 bases between. The DNA of the CDR3 is TGTGCCAGCAGTTACGAAGGACTTTCCTACAATGAGCAGTTCTTC. Its translation is CASSYEGLSYNEQFF.

This chain links TRBV4-1 with TRBJ2-5, with D possibly TRBD1 on 5 matching bases. The CDR3 covers 18 residues. Germline values: CDR1 MGHRA, CDR2 YSYEKL. V was trimmed by 6 bases and J by 2 bases, leaving 25 bases between them. Here the CDR3 reads CASRPSPLSRQRQETQYF. In DNA, the CDR3 is TGCGCCAGCAGACCAAGTCCACTTTCACGACAGAGACAAGAGACCCAGTACTTC.

The rearrangement joins TRBV19 to TRBJ2-1; D gene uncertain. Germline CDR1 is LNHDA and CDR2 is SQIVND (reference sequence). The V gene lost 11 bases and the J gene lost 6 bases, with 5 bases spanning the gap. The CDR3 is made up of 9 amino acids. The DNA of the CDR3 is TGTGCCCGATCCAATGAGCAGTTCTTC. Translating gives CARSNEQFF.

V and J are TRBV5-4 and TRBJ1-4; TRBD1 aligns across 11 bases. Germline CDR1 and CDR2: SGHNT and YYREEE (reference sequence). The CDR3 sequence is 16 residues long. V trimming: 4 bases; J trimming: 3 bases; junction bases outside the gene matches: 5. CDR3 region: CASSTGQGASNEKLFF. As DNA, the CDR3 is TGTGCCAGCAGCACCGGACAGGGGGCATCTAATGAAAAACTGTTTTTT.

The CDR3 sequence is CASKTTGSPTEAFF. CDR3 sequence (DNA): TGTGCCAGTAAAACCACAGGGTCCCCAACTGAAGCTTTCTTT. The chain is built from TRBV19 and TRBJ1-1, with D perhaps TRBD1 (6 bases). The V gene's germline CDR1 is LNHDA and CDR2 SQIVND (reference sequence). With 7 bases removed from V and 5 bases from J, the gap between germline ends came to 17 bases. The CDR3 sequence is 14 residues long.

The rearrangement uses TRBV6-6 and TRBJ1-3, with D uncertain. The CDR3 runs 16 residues. Trimming left V 0 bases short and J 0 bases short, with 9 bases between. Germline-derived CDR1 and CDR2 are MNHNY and SVGAGI (reference sequence). The CDR3 loop reads CASSYSGLPSGNTIYF. The CDR3 DNA reads as TGTGCCAGCAGTTACTCCGGCCTACCCTCTGGAAACACCATATATTTT.

This clone has just a few counts. The chain is built from TRBV2 and TRBJ2-1; D ambiguous. The V gene's germline CDR1 is SNHLY and CDR2 FYNNEI. The CDR3 has 13 amino acids. V gave up 6 bases and J gave up 10 bases, with 16 bases separating them. This chain's CDR3 is CASRRDTVGEQFF. The CDR3 DNA reads as TGTGCCAGCAGAAGAGACACTGTTGGCGAGCAGTTCTTC. Using reference TRBV2 and TRBJ2-1 for the parts outside the CDR3, the full variable domain is EPEVTQTPSHQVTQMGQEVILRCVPISNHLYFYWYRQILGQKVEFLVSFYNNEISEKSEIFDDQFSVERPDGSNFTLKIRSTKLEDSAMYFCASRRDTVGEQFFGPGTRLTVL.

The V gene is TRBV18, the J gene TRBJ1-1; no definite D call. V was shortened by 5 bases and J by 4 bases, with 11 bases between the two germline ends. CDR3 size: 13 residues. Germline V gene lookup returns CDR1 KGHSH and CDR2 LQKENI. The CDR3 reads CASSSQGSTEAFF. CDR3 bases: TGTGCCAGCTCATCCCAAGGGAGCACTGAAGCTTTCTTT.

This chain connects TRBV6-4 to TRBJ1-2; TRBD1 is a possible D gene (5 bases). Deletions cut 4 bases from V and 5 bases from J, with 17 bases between. Germline V gene lookup returns CDR1 MRHNA and CDR2 SNTAGT. This CDR3 comprises 15 residues. CDR3 coding DNA: TGTGCCAGCAGTGCTACCGGGACGGACATTTATGGCTACACCTTC. This codes for CASSATGTDIYGYTF.

The chain recombines TRBV10-1 with TRBJ1-1; possibly TRBD1 for D (5 bases). This CDR3 comprises 13 residues. Trimming left V 9 bases short and J 0 bases short, with 11 bases between. Germline V lookup: CDR1 WNHNN, CDR2 SYGVQD (reference sequence). Here the CDR3 reads CARKTTVNTEAFF. The DNA of the CDR3 is TGCGCCAGGAAGACGACAGTGAACACTGAAGCTTTCTTT.

This clone came up once. V gene TRBV20-1 combines with J gene TRBJ1-2; 8 nucleotides agree with TRBD1. The CDR3 covers 13 residues. With V trimmed by 3 bases and J by 8 bases, 8 bases remained unmatched. CDR1 and CDR2 (germline): DFQATT, SNEGSKA (reference sequence). CDR3 nucleotides: TGCAGTGCTAGTACAGGGGGTTTGGGGGGCTACACCTTC. Translated, it gives CSASTGGLGGYTF.

This sequence joins TRBV19 and TRBJ1-4; perhaps TRBD1 as D (6 bases). The germline V gene has CDR1 LNHDA and CDR2 SQIVND (reference sequence). CDR3 size: 14 residues. V dropped 6 bases and J dropped 7 bases, with 15 bases sitting between them. The CDR3 loop is CASSLGGASEKLFF. In DNA form, the CDR3 reads TGTGCCAGTAGCCTGGGGGGCGCAAGTGAAAAACTGTTTTTT.

The V gene is TRBV30, the J gene TRBJ1-1, with a tentative D call TRBD1 (6 bases). This CDR3 has 12 amino acids. Germline lookup yields CDR1 GTSNPN and CDR2 SVGIG (reference sequence). V shed 4 bases and J shed 3 bases, with 9 bases lying between them. The chain's CDR3 is CAWTGADTEAFF. In nucleotides, the CDR3 is TGTGCCTGGACAGGGGCGGACACTGAAGCTTTCTTT.

The gene calls are TRBV3-1 (or the pseudogene TRBV3-2) and TRBJ2-1; 13 bases are a match to TRBD2. CDR1 is LGHDT and CDR2 is YNNKEL in the germline V gene (reference sequence). Losses at the gene ends were 4 bases for V and 7 bases for J; bases not matched to a gene: 10. The CDR3 is 17 residues long. The CDR3 coding sequence is TGTGCCAGCAGCCCACATACTAGCGGGGGGGCGGGGAATGAGCAGTTCTTC. The encoded protein is CASSPHTSGGAGNEQFF.

V and J are TRBV7-2 and TRBJ1-1; no reliable D call. This CDR3 has 13 amino acids. Deletions cut 5 bases from V and 10 bases from J, with 17 bases between. Germline V gives CDR1 SGHTA, CDR2 FQGNSA. CDR3 region: CASSQRMANIAFF. Written as DNA, the CDR3 is TGTGCCAGCAGCCAAAGAATGGCAAACATAGCTTTCTTT.

The chain is built from TRBV23-1 and TRBJ1-3, with D possibly TRBD1 on 5 matching bases. TRBV23-1 is placed among ORFs of uncertain function. This CDR3 is built from 16 residues. The V and J ends lost 2 bases and 4 bases respectively, with 15 bases between them. The CDR3: CASSQVNTRDGNTIYF. The CDR3 coding sequence is TGCGCCAGCAGTCAAGTGAACACACGGGACGGAAACACCATATATTTT.

The J gene is TRBJ1-3, the V gene TRBV10-2; maybe TRBD1 (5 bases). CDR3 length: 14 amino acids. The V and J ends lost 2 bases and 8 bases respectively, with 13 bases between them. Germline V gives CDR1 WSHSY, CDR2 SAAADI. The CDR3 coding sequence is TGCGCCAGCAGTGAGGGACATTCAACGGACACCATATATTTT. It codes for CASSEGHSTDTIYF.

CDR3 residues: CASSQPLGRGDEAFF. The CDR3 coding sequence is TGCGCCAGCAGCCAACCCCTTGGGAGGGGTGATGAAGCTTTCTTT. J is TRBJ1-1 and V is TRBV4-1; perhaps TRBD1 as D (5 bases). The germline V and J ends were trimmed by 2 bases and 7 bases, with 17 bases remaining between them. The CDR3 contains 15 residues. In germline, CDR1 is MGHRA, CDR2 YSYEKL.

As for this clone: The junction departs from germline at one end; a sequencing error may be responsible. CDR3 in amino acids: CASSLEGGPGNEQFF. In DNA, the CDR3 is TGTGCTAGCAGCTTAGAGGGGGGGCCCGGCAATGAGCAGTTCTTC. V and J are TRBV7-7 and TRBJ2-1; the D gene is possibly TRBD2 (7 bases). Germline lookup yields CDR1 SSHAT and CDR2 FNYEAQ (reference sequence). The CDR3 has 15 residues.

The chain joins TRBV10-3 to TRBJ1-2; D uncertain. The germline V and J ends were trimmed by 5 bases and 4 bases, with 11 bases remaining between them. The CDR3 contains 13 residues. Germline CDR1 is ENHRY and CDR2 is SYGVKD. As DNA, the CDR3 is TGTGCCATCAGTCCTACCGGGGTCTATGGCTACACCTTC. Its translation: CAISPTGVYGYTF.

This chain uses TRBV18 with TRBJ2-4; 7 nucleotides align to TRBD1. The V gene end was trimmed by 4 bases and the J gene end by 0 bases; junction bases not matched to a gene: 6. Germline-derived CDR1 and CDR2 are KGHSH and LQKENI. The CDR3 sequence is 16 residues long. DNA of the CDR3: TGTGCCAGCTCACGAGGGACAGACTTAGCCAAAAACATTCAGTACTTC. As protein: CASSRGTDLAKNIQYF.

The J gene is TRBJ1-2, the V gene TRBV7-2; the D is unclear. The V gene lost 4 bases and the J gene lost 4 bases, with 10 bases spanning the gap. Germline V CDR1 and CDR2: SGHTA, FQGNSA. The CDR3 spans 13 residues. CDR3 region: CASSSQNFYGYTF. The CDR3 DNA is TGTGCCAGCAGCTCTCAGAACTTCTATGGCTACACCTTC.

The chain employs TRBV27 and TRBJ1-2; TRBD1 aligns across 8 bases. Germline V gives CDR1 MNHEY, CDR2 SMNVEV (reference sequence). The CDR3 contains 16 residues. Losses at the gene ends were 6 bases for V and 0 bases for J; bases not matched to a gene: 9. Here the CDR3 reads CASSLDRDASNYGYTF. The CDR3 DNA reads TGTGCCAGCAGCTTGGACAGGGACGCTTCTAACTATGGCTACACCTTC.

V gene TRBV10-1 combines with J gene TRBJ1-5; the D gene is possibly TRBD1 (6 bases). Germline CDR1 reads WNHNN; CDR2 reads SYGVQD (reference sequence). The CDR3 extends over 15 amino acids. V was cut by 0 bases and J by 6 bases, with 12 bases left in between. This CDR3 is CASSESRGRGQPQHF. The CDR3 region has the DNA TGCGCCAGCAGTGAGTCCCGGGGGCGAGGTCAGCCCCAGCATTTT.

This chain joins TRBV6-5 and TRBJ1-4, with TRBD1 as a possible D gene (5 bases). The CDR3 sequence is 13 residues long. V was shortened by 4 bases and J by 10 bases, with 13 bases between the two germline ends. Germline loops: CDR1 MNHEY, CDR2 SVGAGI. The CDR3 bases are TGTGCCAGCAGTTCCCCAGGGATAGCAAAACTGTTTTTT. Encoded protein: CASSSPGIAKLFF.

The chain uses TRBV19 and TRBJ2-1; 9 bases align to TRBD2. Losses at the gene ends were 8 bases for V and 5 bases for J; bases not matched to a gene: 10. There are 15 residues in the CDR3. Germline values: CDR1 LNHDA, CDR2 SQIVND (reference sequence). This chain's CDR3 is CASHRGLAGHNEQFF. For the CDR3, the DNA is TGTGCCAGTCACAGGGGCCTAGCGGGGCACAATGAGCAGTTCTTC.

This rearrangement joins TRBV18 to TRBJ1-3; D perhaps matches TRBD1 (5 bases). Looked up from germline, CDR1 is KGHSH and CDR2 is LQKENI. Trimming pared 5 bases from V and 3 bases from J, leaving 8 bases between. The CDR3 length is 13 residues. The CDR3 DNA sequence: TGTGCCAGCTCAGGGACGGATGGAAACACCATATATTTT. Protein product: CASSGTDGNTIYF.